This TCR beta chain comes out of a study of identical twins. Looked up from germline, CDR1 is DFQATT and CDR2 is SNEGSKA (reference sequence). The CDR3 loop spans 13 amino acids. V lost 2 bases to trimming and J lost 0 bases, with 4 bases between them. TCRdb processed the 5' RACE reads anew with MiXCR; each CDR3 protein has one entry. Among about 900,000 distinct CDR3 sequences listed, 9% to 15% were seen once. The same data also went into a second study, on yellow fever vaccine responses in identical twins.

The chain recombines TRBV20-1 with TRBJ2-2; D is uncertain. The origin of this receptor is a woman aged 18-29 years in good health. The source material was PBMCs. This CDR3 reads CSARLPNTGELFF. The CDR3 DNA reads TGCAGTGCTAGACTCCCGAACACCGGGGAGCTGTTTTTT.